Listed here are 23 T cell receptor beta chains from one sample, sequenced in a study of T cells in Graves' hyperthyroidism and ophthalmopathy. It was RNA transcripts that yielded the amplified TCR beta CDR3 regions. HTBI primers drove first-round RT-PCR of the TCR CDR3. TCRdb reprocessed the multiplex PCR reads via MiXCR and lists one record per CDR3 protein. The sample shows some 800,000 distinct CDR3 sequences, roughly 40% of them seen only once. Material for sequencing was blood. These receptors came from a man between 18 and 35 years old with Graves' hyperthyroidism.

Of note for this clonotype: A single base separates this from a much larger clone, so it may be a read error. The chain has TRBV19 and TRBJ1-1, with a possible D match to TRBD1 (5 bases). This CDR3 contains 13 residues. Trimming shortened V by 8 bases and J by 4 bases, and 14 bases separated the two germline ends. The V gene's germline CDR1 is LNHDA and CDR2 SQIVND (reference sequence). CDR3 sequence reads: CASFEGTITEAFF. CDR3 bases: TGTGCCAGTTTTGAGGGGACGATCACTGAAGCTTTCTTT. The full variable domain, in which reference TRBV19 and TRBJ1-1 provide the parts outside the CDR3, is DGGITQSPKYLFRKEGQNVTLSCEQNLNHDAMYWYRQDPGQGLRLIYYSQIVNDFQKGDIAEGYSVSREKKESFPLTVTSAQKNPTAFYLCASFEGTITEAFFGQGTRLTVV.

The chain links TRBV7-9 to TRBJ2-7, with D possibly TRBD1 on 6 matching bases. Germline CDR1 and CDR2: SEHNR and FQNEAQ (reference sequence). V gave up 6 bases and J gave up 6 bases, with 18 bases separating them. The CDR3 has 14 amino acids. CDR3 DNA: TGTGCCAGCAGTCCTCAGGGGTGGCGAAGCGAGCAGTACTTC. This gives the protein CASSPQGWRSEQYF. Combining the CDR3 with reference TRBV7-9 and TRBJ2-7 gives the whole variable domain DTGVSQNPRHKITKRGQNVTFRCDPISEHNRLYWYRQTLGQGPEFLTYFQNEAQLEKSRLLSDRFSAERPKGSFSTLEIQRTEQGDSAMYLCASSPQGWRSEQYFGPGTRLTVT.

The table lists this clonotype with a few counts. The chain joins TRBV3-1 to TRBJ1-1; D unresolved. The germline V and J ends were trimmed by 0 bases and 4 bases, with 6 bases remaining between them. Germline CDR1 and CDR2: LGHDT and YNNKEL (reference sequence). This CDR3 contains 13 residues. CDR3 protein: CASSQDTGTEAFF. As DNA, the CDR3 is TGTGCCAGCAGCCAAGATACGGGCACTGAAGCTTTCTTT.

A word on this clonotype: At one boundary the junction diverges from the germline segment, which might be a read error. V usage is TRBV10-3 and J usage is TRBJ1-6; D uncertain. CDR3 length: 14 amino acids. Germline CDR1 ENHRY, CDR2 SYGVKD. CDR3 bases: TGTGCCAGCAGTGAAGCAACTGATAATTCACCCCTCCACTTT. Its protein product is CASSEATDNSPLHF.

The CDR3 sequence: CASSYSSGGAYEQYF. CDR3 DNA sequence: TGTGCCAGCAGTTACAGTAGCGGGGGTGCCTACGAGCAGTACTTC. The V gene is TRBV12-3 or TRBV12-4, the J gene TRBJ2-7; 9 positions match TRBD2. The trim removed 4 bases at V and 2 bases at J, leaving 6 bases unmatched. CDR3 length: 15 amino acids.

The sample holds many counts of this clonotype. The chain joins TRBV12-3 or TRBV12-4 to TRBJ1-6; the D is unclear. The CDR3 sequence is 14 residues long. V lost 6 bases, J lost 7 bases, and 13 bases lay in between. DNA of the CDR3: TGTGCCAGCAGAAACGCCGGACGAAATTCACCCCTCCACTTT. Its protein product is CASRNAGRNSPLHF.

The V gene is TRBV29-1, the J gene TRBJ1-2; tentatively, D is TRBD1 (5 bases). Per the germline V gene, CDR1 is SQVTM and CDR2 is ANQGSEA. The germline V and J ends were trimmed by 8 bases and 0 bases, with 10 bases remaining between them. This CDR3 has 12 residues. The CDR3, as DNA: TGCAGCTTCGGAGGGGCTAACTATGGCTACACCTTC. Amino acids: CSFGGANYGYTF.

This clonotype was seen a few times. CDR3 in DNA: TGTGCCAGCAGTTTCCTAGGGCGAAACACTGAAGCTTTCTTT. Encoded protein: CASSFLGRNTEAFF. The V call is TRBV6-5, the J call TRBJ1-1; no clear D. Germline CDR1 MNHEY, CDR2 SVGAGI. V was cut by 4 bases and J by 2 bases, with 11 bases left in between. The CDR3 contains 14 residues.

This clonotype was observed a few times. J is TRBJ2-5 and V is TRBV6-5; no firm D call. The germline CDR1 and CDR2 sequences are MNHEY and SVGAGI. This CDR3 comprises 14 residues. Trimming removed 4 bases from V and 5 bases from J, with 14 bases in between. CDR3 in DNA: TGTGCCAGCAGTTGGACGGGTAGTCGCGAGACCCAGTACTTC. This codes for CASSWTGSRETQYF.

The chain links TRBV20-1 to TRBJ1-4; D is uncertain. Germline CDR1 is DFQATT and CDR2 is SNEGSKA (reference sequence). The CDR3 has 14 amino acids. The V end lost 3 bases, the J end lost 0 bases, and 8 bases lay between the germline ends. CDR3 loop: CSASQFATNEKLFF. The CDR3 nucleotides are TGCAGTGCTAGCCAATTTGCAACTAATGAAAAACTGTTTTTT.

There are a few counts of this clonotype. Here the CDR3 DNA reads TGTGCCATCAGAGCGGGGGCCCTAGGATCAGATGGCTACACCTTC. Amino acids: CAIRAGALGSDGYTF. The chain links TRBV10-3 to TRBJ1-2; D perhaps matches TRBD1 (6 bases). The V end lost 6 bases, the J end lost 6 bases, and 20 bases lay between the germline ends. Germline assignment: CDR1 ENHRY and CDR2 SYGVKD. The CDR3 runs to 15 residues.

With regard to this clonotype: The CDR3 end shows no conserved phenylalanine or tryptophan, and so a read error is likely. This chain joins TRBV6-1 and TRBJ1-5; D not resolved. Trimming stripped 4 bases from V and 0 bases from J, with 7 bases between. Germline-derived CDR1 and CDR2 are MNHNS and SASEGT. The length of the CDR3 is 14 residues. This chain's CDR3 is CASSGTFSNQPQHL. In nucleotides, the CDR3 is TGTGCCAGCAGTGGTACATTTAGCAATCAGCCCCAGCATCTT.

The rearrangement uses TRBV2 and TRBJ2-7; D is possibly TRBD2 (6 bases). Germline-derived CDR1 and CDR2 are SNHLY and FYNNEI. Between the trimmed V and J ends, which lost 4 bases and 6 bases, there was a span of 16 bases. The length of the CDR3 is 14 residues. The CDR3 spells CASSGQGLLSEQYF. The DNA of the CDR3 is TGTGCCAGCAGTGGGCAGGGACTTTTATCCGAGCAGTACTTC.

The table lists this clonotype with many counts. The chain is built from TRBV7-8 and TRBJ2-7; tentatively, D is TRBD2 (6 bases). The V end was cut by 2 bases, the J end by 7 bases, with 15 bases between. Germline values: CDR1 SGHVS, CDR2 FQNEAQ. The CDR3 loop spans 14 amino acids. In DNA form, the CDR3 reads TGTGCCAGCAGCTTACCGGCGGGACTGGGTGAGCAGTACTTC. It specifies CASSLPAGLGEQYF.

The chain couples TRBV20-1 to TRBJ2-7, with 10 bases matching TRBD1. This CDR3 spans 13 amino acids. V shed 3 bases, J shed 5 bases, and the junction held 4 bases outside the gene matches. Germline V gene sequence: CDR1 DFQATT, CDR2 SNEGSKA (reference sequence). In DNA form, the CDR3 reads TGCAGTGCTAGCCGGACAGGGGGAGACGAGCAGTACTTC. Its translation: CSASRTGGDEQYF.

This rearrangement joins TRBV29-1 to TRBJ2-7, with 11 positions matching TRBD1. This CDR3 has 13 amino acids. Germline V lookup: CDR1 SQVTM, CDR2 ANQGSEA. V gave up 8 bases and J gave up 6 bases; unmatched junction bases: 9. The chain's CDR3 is CSSDGQGAAEQYF. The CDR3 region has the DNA TGCAGCTCCGACGGACAGGGGGCGGCCGAGCAGTACTTC.

CDR3 DNA sequence: TGTGCCAGCAGCGCCTCTTTGGGGGAGCTGTTTTTT. Its translation: CASSASLGELFF. This sequence joins TRBV9 and TRBJ2-2, with D uncertain. Trimming removed 3 bases at V and 8 bases at J, with 8 bases between. The CDR3 has 12 amino acids. The germline V gene encodes CDR1 SGDLS and CDR2 YYNGEE.

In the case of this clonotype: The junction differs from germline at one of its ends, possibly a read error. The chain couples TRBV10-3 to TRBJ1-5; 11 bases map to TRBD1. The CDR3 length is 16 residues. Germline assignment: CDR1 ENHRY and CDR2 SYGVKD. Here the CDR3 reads CASSSLDRGRGQPQHF. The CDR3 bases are TGTGCCAGCAGTTCCTTGGACAGGGGGCGGGGGCAGCCCCAGCATTTT.

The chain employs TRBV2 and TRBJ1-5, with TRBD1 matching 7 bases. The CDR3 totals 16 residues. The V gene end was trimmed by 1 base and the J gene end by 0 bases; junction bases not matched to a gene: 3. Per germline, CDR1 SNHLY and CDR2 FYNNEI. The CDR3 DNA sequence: TGTGCCAGCAGTGAAGGGACAGGCCATAGCAATCAGCCCCAGCATTTT. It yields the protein CASSEGTGHSNQPQHF.

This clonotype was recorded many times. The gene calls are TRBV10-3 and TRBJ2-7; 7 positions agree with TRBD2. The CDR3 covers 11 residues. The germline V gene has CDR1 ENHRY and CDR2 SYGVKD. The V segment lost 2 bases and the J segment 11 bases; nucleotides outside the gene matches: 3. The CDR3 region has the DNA TGTGCCATCAGTGAGGGCAGCGGGGAGTACTTC. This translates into CAISEGSGEYF.

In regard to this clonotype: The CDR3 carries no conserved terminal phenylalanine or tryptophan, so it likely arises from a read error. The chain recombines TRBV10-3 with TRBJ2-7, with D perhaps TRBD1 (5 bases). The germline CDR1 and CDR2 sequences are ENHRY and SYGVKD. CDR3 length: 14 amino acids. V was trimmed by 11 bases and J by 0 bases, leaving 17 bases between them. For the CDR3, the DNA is TGTGCCTCAAGCCAGACAGTAGCCTCCTACGAGCAGTACACA. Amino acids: CASSQTVASYEQYT.

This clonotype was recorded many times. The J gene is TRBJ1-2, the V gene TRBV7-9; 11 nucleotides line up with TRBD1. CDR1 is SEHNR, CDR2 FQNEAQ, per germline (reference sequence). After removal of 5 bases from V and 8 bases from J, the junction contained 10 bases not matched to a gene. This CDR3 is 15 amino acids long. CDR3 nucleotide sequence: TGTGCCAGCAGCCCAGGACAGGGGGCTGTTGAAGGCTACACCTTC. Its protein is CASSPGQGAVEGYTF.

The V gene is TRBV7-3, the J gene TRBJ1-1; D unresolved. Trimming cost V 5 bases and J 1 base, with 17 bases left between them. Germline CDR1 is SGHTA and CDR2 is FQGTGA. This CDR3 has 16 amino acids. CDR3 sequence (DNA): TGTGCCAGCAGCACTAATGATTCCGTCCCGAACACTGAAGCTTTCTTT. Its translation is CASSTNDSVPNTEAFF.